The 24 T cell receptor beta chains below come from one sample, sequenced in a study of blood T cell repertoires in COVID-19. Repertoires were generated with immunoSEQ multiplex PCR, while TCRdb's copy carries only in-frame clones and drops some. The sample includes roughly 480,000 clones, roughly nine tenths of them seen just once. Material: peripheral blood. These receptor sequences come from a man younger than 35 with COVID-19, enrolled during active disease.

This sequence joins TRBV7-9 and TRBJ2-7, with D possibly being TRBD1 (6 bases). This CDR3 has 15 residues. V shed 5 bases and J shed 1 base, with 15 bases lying between them. Germline V gives CDR1 SEHNR, CDR2 FQNEAQ (reference sequence). The CDR3 DNA reads TGTGCCAGCAGCCCCGGGACAACAGTTTCCTACGAGCAGTACTTC. Translating gives CASSPGTTVSYEQYF. The full variable domain, in which reference TRBV7-9 and TRBJ2-7 provide the parts outside the CDR3, is DTGVSQNPRHKITKRGQNVTFRCDPISEHNRLYWYRQTLGQGPEFLTYFQNEAQLEKSRLLSDRFSAERPKGSFSTLEIQRTEQGDSAMYLCASSPGTTVSYEQYFGPGTRLTVT.

V gene TRBV7-2 combines with J gene TRBJ2-1, with D uncertain. Trimming removed 5 bases at V and 5 bases at J, with 7 bases between. The CDR3 covers 12 residues. CDR1 and CDR2 (germline): SGHTA, FQGNSA. CDR3 amino acids: CASSHPNNEQFF. CDR3 DNA: TGTGCCAGCAGCCATCCTAACAATGAGCAGTTCTTC. The whole variable domain, remainder taken from reference TRBV7-2 and TRBJ2-1, is GAGVSQSPSNKVTEKGKDVELRCDPISGHTALYWYRQSLGQGLEFLIYFQGNSAPDKSGLPSDRFSAERTGGSVSTLTIQRTQQEDSAVYLCASSHPNNEQFFGPGTRLTVL.

The rearrangement uses TRBV7-2 and TRBJ2-7; maybe TRBD1 (7 bases). Germline CDR1 SGHTA, CDR2 FQGNSA. V shed 1 base and J shed 5 bases, with 15 bases lying between them. The CDR3 covers 15 residues. The DNA for the CDR3 is TGTGCCAGCAGCTTAGGGAGGGTGAGGGGGCACGAGCAGTACTTC. Amino acid sequence: CASSLGRVRGHEQYF.

J is TRBJ1-1 and V is TRBV27; possibly TRBD1 for D (6 bases). The V and J ends lost 3 bases and 11 bases respectively, with 16 bases between them. This CDR3 has 13 residues. CDR1 is MNHEY and CDR2 is SMNVEV in the germline V gene (reference sequence). Here the CDR3 DNA reads TGTGCCAGCAGTTTCTCCGGGGGGCGCGTGGCTTTCTTT. Translation: CASSFSGGRVAFF.

This chain connects TRBV25-1 to TRBJ2-7, with 7 nucleotides matching TRBD1. The CDR3 has 13 residues. V shed 5 bases, J shed 2 bases, and the junction held 3 bases outside the gene matches. Germline CDR1 is MGHDK and CDR2 is SYGVNS. The CDR3 spells CASSKDRAYEQYF. The CDR3 bases are TGTGCCAGCAGTAAAGACAGGGCCTACGAGCAGTACTTC.

This clone was observed a handful of times. The chain is built from TRBV9 and TRBJ2-7; D is unresolved. The CDR3 covers 12 residues. Germline loops: CDR1 SGDLS, CDR2 YYNGEE. V lost 4 bases to trimming and J lost 3 bases, with 8 bases between them. The CDR3 spells CASSLNFYEQYF. The CDR3 nucleotides read TGTGCCAGCAGCCTAAACTTCTACGAGCAGTACTTC.

The CDR3: CAIRGTGGQPQHF. The DNA for the CDR3 is TGTGCCATCAGAGGGACAGGGGGGCAGCCCCAGCATTTT. The gene calls are TRBV10-3 and TRBJ1-5; 11 nucleotides match TRBD1. The CDR3 extends over 13 amino acids. CDR1 ENHRY and CDR2 SYGVKD come from the germline V gene. The V and J ends lost 6 bases and 7 bases, in that order; junction bases with no gene match: 2.

The genes are TRBV6-1 and TRBJ2-1, with 14 bases lining up with TRBD2. In germline, CDR1 is MNHNS, CDR2 SASEGT. Unmatched junction bases numbered 6, after V lost 2 bases and J lost 9 bases. The CDR3 is 16 residues long. The chain's CDR3 is CASSEHGTSGRGEQFF. The CDR3 coding sequence is TGTGCCAGCAGTGAACACGGGACTAGCGGGAGAGGTGAGCAGTTCTTC.

This clone was observed a single time. The chain carries TRBV5-1 and TRBJ1-1, with 10 bases aligning to TRBD1. The CDR3 runs 14 residues. CDR1 is SGHRS, CDR2 YFSETQ, per germline. V trimming: 3 bases; J trimming: 3 bases; junction bases outside the gene matches: 2. Written as DNA, the CDR3 is TGCGCCAGCAGCTCCGGACAGGGGGACACTGAAGCTTTCTTT. Its translation is CASSSGQGDTEAFF.

The chain combines TRBV7-9 with TRBJ1-1; tentative D call: TRBD1 (6 bases). V lost 3 bases and J lost 0, with 11 bases in between. Germline CDR1 and CDR2: SEHNR and FQNEAQ (reference sequence). This CDR3 is 15 amino acids long. The CDR3 DNA follows: TGTGCCAGCAGCTTCAGGGAGGGGGTGAACACTGAAGCTTTCTTT. Its translation: CASSFREGVNTEAFF.

In this sample, this clone turned up once. J is TRBJ2-7 and V is TRBV9; TRBD1 matches at 8 bases. Trimming cost V 4 bases and J 6 bases; bases outside gene matches: 12. The CDR3 has 15 residues. Germline assignment: CDR1 SGDLS and CDR2 YYNGEE. CDR3 DNA: TGTGCCAGCAGCCCTACAGGGGGACACTCTAGCGAGCAGTACTTC. Translation gives CASSPTGGHSSEQYF.

CDR3 sequence reads: CASSGPDRGPYEQYF. In DNA, the CDR3 is TGTGCCAGTAGCGGGCCGGACAGGGGACCCTACGAGCAGTACTTC. This rearrangement joins TRBV19 to TRBJ2-7, with TRBD1 matching 9 bases. The CDR3 is made up of 15 amino acids. Per germline, CDR1 LNHDA and CDR2 SQIVND (reference sequence). V shed 6 bases and J 2 bases; nucleotides not matched to a gene: 8. The whole variable domain, remainder taken from reference TRBV19 and TRBJ2-7, is DGGITQSPKYLFRKEGQNVTLSCEQNLNHDAMYWYRQDPGQGLRLIYYSQIVNDFQKGDIAEGYSVSREKKESFPLTVTSAQKNPTAFYLCASSGPDRGPYEQYFGPGTRLTVT.

The chain uses TRBV5-5 and TRBJ2-3; 9 nucleotides agree with TRBD2. With 0 bases clipped from V and 0 bases from J, the junction kept 8 bases outside the gene matches. CDR1 is SGHKS, CDR2 YYEKEE, per germline (reference sequence). CDR3 length: 18 amino acids. The CDR3 protein is CASSLVLAGTLSTDTQYF. The CDR3 DNA reads as TGTGCCAGCAGCTTGGTTCTAGCGGGGACTCTAAGCACAGATACGCAGTATTTT. The variable domain in full, completed from reference TRBV5-5 and TRBJ2-3, reads DAGVTQSPTHLIKTRGQQVTLRCSPISGHKSVSWYQQVLGQGPQFIFQYYEKEERGRGNFPDRFSARQFPNYSSELNVNALLLGDSALYLCASSLVLAGTLSTDTQYFGPGTRLTVL.

This chain links TRBV7-2 with TRBJ2-1; 13 bases agree with TRBD2. Losses at the gene ends were 5 bases for V and 5 bases for J; bases not matched to a gene: 6. The CDR3 is 16 amino acids. Germline loops: CDR1 SGHTA, CDR2 FQGNSA. Here the CDR3 DNA reads TGTGCCAGCAGCCCAGAGGGACTAGCGGGAAACAATGAGCAGTTCTTC. Amino acids: CASSPEGLAGNNEQFF.

The chain recombines TRBV6-5 with TRBJ2-1, with TRBD1 matching over 9 bases. Trimming cost V 7 bases and J 4 bases; bases outside gene matches: 8. The CDR3 is 15 residues long. Germline V gene data show CDR1 as MNHEY and CDR2 as SVGAGI. The CDR3 bases are TGTGCCAGCAAGGGACAGGGTCGTATGTACAATGAGCAGTTCTTC. Amino acids: CASKGQGRMYNEQFF.

The chain has TRBV18 and TRBJ1-1, with D hard to call. CDR3 length: 15 residues. Per germline, CDR1 KGHSH and CDR2 LQKENI. V lost 3 bases and J lost 3, with 14 bases in between. This chain's CDR3 is CASSPLDYGHTEAFF. CDR3 bases: TGTGCCAGCTCACCTCTTGATTATGGGCACACTGAAGCTTTCTTT.

This chain joins TRBV7-6 and TRBJ2-3, with TRBD2 as a possible D gene (6 bases). V was shortened by 2 bases and J by 4 bases, with 10 bases between the two germline ends. CDR1 is SGHVS and CDR2 is FNYEAQ in the germline V gene. The CDR3 loop spans 14 amino acids. CDR3 nucleotides: TGTGCCAGCAGCTTATATGCGGGGTCAGATACGCAGTATTTT. Amino acids: CASSLYAGSDTQYF.

V gene TRBV14 combines with J gene TRBJ2-5; the match to TRBD1 covers 8 bases. Germline V CDR1 and CDR2: SGHDN, FVKESK. The CDR3 consists of 14 residues. The ends lost 6 bases at V and 6 bases at J; junction bases unmatched: 9. CDR3 in DNA: TGTGCCAGCAGGTCGGGCAGGGGGCTAAAGACCCAGTACTTC. Residues: CASRSGRGLKTQYF.

The V gene is TRBV3-1 (or the pseudogene TRBV3-2), the J gene TRBJ2-1; D perhaps matches TRBD2 (7 bases). The CDR3 runs 15 residues. V was trimmed by 6 bases and J by 15 bases, leaving 27 bases between them. Germline values: CDR1 LGHDT, CDR2 YNNKEL (reference sequence). CDR3 region: CASREDRGRAGIPFF. As DNA, the CDR3 is TGTGCCAGCAGAGAAGATAGGGGGAGGGCCGGCATACCGTTCTTC.

The CDR3 here is CASSLSPGGLGYEQYF. The DNA of the CDR3 is TGTGCCAGCAGCTTAAGCCCAGGGGGATTAGGCTACGAGCAGTACTTC. This sequence joins TRBV11-3 and TRBJ2-7, with 7 bases matching TRBD1. Germline assignment: CDR1 SGHNT and CDR2 YENEEA. The ends lost 2 bases at V and 3 bases at J; junction bases unmatched: 10. This CDR3 contains 16 residues.

In nucleotides, the CDR3 is TGTGCCAGCAGGAGCCAGGGGGCTAATGAAAAACTGTTTTTT. Translated: CASRSQGANEKLFF. The chain uses TRBV7-9 and TRBJ1-4, with 7 nucleotides matching TRBD1. This CDR3 comprises 14 residues. V dropped 6 bases and J dropped 3; count of bases not matched to a gene: 4. Germline-derived CDR1 and CDR2 are SEHNR and FQNEAQ (reference sequence).

The chain recombines TRBV9 with TRBJ1-3, with no clear D. In germline, CDR1 is SGDLS, CDR2 YYNGEE. The CDR3 has 15 amino acids. Trimming shortened V by 0 bases and J by 4 bases, and 11 bases separated the two germline ends. The CDR3 sequence is CASSVVSGFGNTIYF. In DNA form, the CDR3 reads TGTGCCAGCAGCGTAGTATCGGGGTTCGGAAACACCATATATTTT.

V gene TRBV7-2 combines with J gene TRBJ2-7, with TRBD1 matching 7 bases. Trimming at V came to 1 base and at J to 5 bases, leaving 5 bases not matched to a gene. The CDR3 runs to 14 residues. CDR1 SGHTA and CDR2 FQGNSA come from the germline V gene. In nucleotides, the CDR3 is TGTGCCAGCAGCTTAGTGGGGACAGCCCACGAGCAGTACTTC. It codes for CASSLVGTAHEQYF.

The chain couples TRBV6-1 to TRBJ1-5, with D possibly matching TRBD1 (5 bases). Germline CDR1 MNHNS, CDR2 SASEGT. The CDR3 has 13 amino acids. The V and J ends lost 3 bases and 6 bases respectively, with 9 bases between them. CDR3: CASSEVGAQPQHF. CDR3 bases: TGTGCCAGCAGTGAGGTTGGGGCTCAGCCCCAGCATTTT.